The rows below give T cell receptor beta chains drawn from one sample of a study of blood T cells in healthy people across ages. Each CDR3 protein is one row after TCRdb ran MiXCR on the 5' RACE reads. This repertoire shows fewer than 2,000,000 distinct CDR3 sequences, 35% to 50% found once; its top ten account for roughly 23%. The sequencing input was blood. The receptors come from a human donor in good health. CDR3s include the opening cysteine and the closing phenylalanine or tryptophan. A D gene is named only where the DNA matches it firmly. Part of the rows lack a size; the others show once, few, many or a class for expanded clones.

j_call d_call v_call clone_size cdr3_aa cdr3_nt
TRBJ2-5 . TRBV5-4 few CASSLVDSYNEQYF TGTGCCAGCAGCTTGGTGGACAGCTACAATGAGCAGTACTTC
TRBJ1-5 . TRBV4-2 few CASSSALRQPQHF TGTGCCAGCAGCTCCGCACTTCGTCAGCCCCAGCATTTT
TRBJ2-6 . TRBV15 . CATSKDHPTGGANVLTF TGTGCCACCAGCAAAGATCATCCCACGGGAGGGGCCAACGTCCTGACTTTC
TRBJ1-1 . TRBV6-1 . CASSAMYPGATEAFF TGTGCCAGCAGTGCTATGTACCCGGGCGCAACTGAAGCTTTCTTT
TRBJ1-2 . TRBV6-2/TRBV6-3 . CASSLADLYGYTF TGTGCCAGCAGTTTAGCCGATCTTTATGGCTACACCTTC
TRBJ1-5 TRBD1 TRBV5-5 many CASSRDRGDQPQHF TGTGCCAGCAGCCGGGACAGGGGGGATCAGCCCCAGCATTTT
TRBJ2-7 . TRBV20-1 . CSARVTSSYGQYF TGCAGTGCTAGAGTCACTAGCTCCTACGGGCAGTACTTC
TRBJ2-7 TRBD1 TRBV4-3 . CASSQDALSPGGSYEQYF TGCGCCAGCAGCCAAGATGCTCTGTCGCCAGGGGGCTCCTACGAGCAGTACTTC
TRBJ1-1 . TRBV29-1 . CSVWQNIEAFF TGCAGCGTTTGGCAGAACATTGAAGCTTTCTTT
TRBJ1-5 TRBD1 TRBV7-2 . CASSPGQGVLQPQHF TGTGCCAGCAGCCCGGGACAGGGCGTCCTCCAGCCCCAGCATTTT
TRBJ1-1 . TRBV12-3/TRBV12-4 . CASSPSAKEAFF TGTGCCAGCAGTCCATCTGCCAAGGAAGCTTTCTTT
TRBJ2-1 . TRBV2 . CASGCRDSYNEQFF TGTGCCAGCGGTTGTCGGGACTCCTACAATGAGCAGTTCTTC
TRBJ2-7 . TRBV7-9 . CASSHTSSYEQYF TGTGCCAGCAGCCACACGAGCTCCTACGAGCAGTACTTC
TRBJ1-6 . TRBV6-1 . CASTKVFNSPLHF TGTGCCAGCACAAAGGTTTTTAATTCACCTCTCCACTTT
TRBJ1-2 . TRBV20-1 . CSALTNFYGYTF TGCAGTGCCCTGACAAACTTCTATGGCTACACCTTC
TRBJ2-7 . TRBV7-9 . CASSLAGRQGNHEQYF TGTGCCAGCAGCTTAGCGGGAAGGCAGGGGAACCACGAGCAGTACTTC
TRBJ2-5 TRBD1 TRBV7-9 once CASSSGQGGYGQYF TGTGCCAGCAGCTCCGGACAGGGGGGCTACGGGCAGTACTTC
TRBJ2-1 . TRBV4-1 few CASRLSFRGAVDEQFF TGCGCCAGCAGGCTAAGCTTCCGGGGGGCCGTCGATGAGCAGTTCTTC
TRBJ2-5 . TRBV12-3/TRBV12-4 few CACGRNGIEQYF TGTGCCTGCGGACGGAATGGGATTGAGCAGTACTTC
TRBJ2-1 . TRBV6-2/TRBV6-3 . CASSAPGHEQFF TGTGCCAGCAGTGCCCCTGGTCATGAGCAGTTCTTC
TRBJ1-2 TRBD1 TRBV12-3/TRBV12-4 . CASRPTGVLNYGYTF TGTGCCAGCAGGCCGACAGGGGTACTTAACTATGGCTACACCTTC
TRBJ2-1 TRBD2 TRBV10-3 . CAISEVGSSGGDEQFF TGTGCCATCAGTGAAGTTGGGTCTAGCGGGGGGGATGAGCAGTTCTTC
TRBJ2-7 . TRBV11-2 few CASSLPGGFSYEQYF TGTGCCAGCAGCTTACCTGGCGGATTCTCCTACGAGCAGTACTTC
TRBJ1-2 . TRBV6-6 . CTSSYTQGGYTF TGTACCAGCAGTTACACGCAGGGTGGCTACACCTTC
TRBJ1-2 . TRBV2 . CASRRSGRGGYTF TGTGCCAGCAGACGATCAGGTCGAGGAGGCTACACCTTC
TRBJ2-4 TRBD1 TRBV5-1 few CASSTGPGQGYIQYF TGCGCCAGCAGCACGGGTCCGGGACAGGGATACATTCAGTACTTC
TRBJ1-1 TRBD1 TRBV5-5 . CASSPRDRGIPMSTEAFF TGTGCCAGCAGCCCCCGGGACAGGGGAATACCGATGAGCACTGAAGCTTTCTTT
TRBJ2-5 TRBD1 TRBV11-2 . CASSVGQGWNEQYF TGTGCCAGCAGCGTCGGACAGGGCTGGAATGAGCAGTACTTC
TRBJ1-2 . TRBV29-1 few CSVGHKLYYGYTF TGCAGCGTCGGTCATAAATTATACTATGGCTACACCTTC
TRBJ1-5 TRBD1 TRBV12-3/TRBV12-4 . CASSLYRGTDQPQHF TGTGCCAGCAGTTTATACCGGGGGACAGATCAGCCCCAGCATTTT
TRBJ1-5 . TRBV6-1 few CASSVSLQPQHF TGTGCCAGCAGTGTAAGCCTCCAGCCCCAGCATTTT
TRBJ1-5 . TRBV4-1 . CASSQDGISNQPPHF TGCGCCAGCAGCCAAGATGGGATTAGCAATCAGCCCCCGCATTTT
TRBJ2-1 TRBD1 TRBV2 . CASSDQGQYNEQFF TGTGCCAGCAGTGATCAGGGACAGTACAATGAGCAGTTCTTC
TRBJ2-1 . TRBV4-1 . CASSQGLVLREQFF TGCGCCAGCAGCCAAGGGTTGGTATTACGTGAGCAGTTCTTC
TRBJ1-2 . TRBV10-3 . CAISERGPINYGYTF TGTGCCATCAGTGAGCGCGGACCGATTAACTATGGCTACACCTTC
TRBJ2-1 . TRBV7-2 . CASSFILFEQFF TGTGCCAGCAGCTTCATACTTTTTGAGCAGTTCTTC
TRBJ2-3 TRBD2 TRBV27 . CASSLRGSLRTDTQYF TGTGCCAGCAGCTTGCGGGGGAGCCTCCGCACAGATACGCAGTATTTT
TRBJ2-7 TRBD1 TRBV9 . CASSPWTGTHEQYF TGTGCCAGCAGCCCCTGGACAGGTACCCACGAGCAGTACTTC
TRBJ2-1 TRBD2 TRBV20-1 few CSARRTSEGEQFF TGCAGTGCTAGGAGGACTAGCGAGGGTGAGCAGTTCTTC
TRBJ2-7 . TRBV28 many CASSSGQLYEQYF TGTGCCAGCAGTTCCGGACAGCTCTACGAGCAGTACTTC
TRBJ2-3 TRBD1 TRBV27 . CASRTGEADTQYF TGTGCCAGCAGGACAGGGGAGGCAGATACGCAGTATTTT
TRBJ1-5 . TRBV28 . CASSMGINSNQPQHF TGTGCCAGCAGTATGGGGATAAATAGCAATCAGCCCCAGCATTTT
TRBJ2-7 TRBD1 TRBV6-2/TRBV6-3 few CASTPGQGHPYEQYF TGTGCCAGCACCCCGGGACAGGGTCATCCCTACGAGCAGTACTTC
TRBJ2-7 . TRBV12-3/TRBV12-4 many CASSLVGIRAEQYF TGTGCCAGCAGTCTGGTGGGGATTAGGGCCGAGCAGTACTTC